This TCR beta chain stems from a study of cytomegalovirus exposure and HLA in healthy donors. General study points: Evidence from a later analysis indicated that most CMV-associated TCR beta chains looked HLA-restricted. Immune exposure information available was restricted to CMV serostatus. Among the most significant clusters, several appeared linked to common viral pathogens in a later analysis.

Donors sampled were nominally healthy, though unrecorded immune exposures were likely. Per the germline V gene, CDR1 is SEHNR and CDR2 is FQNEAQ (reference sequence). Trimming removed 4 bases from V and 6 bases from J; junction bases left unmatched: 3. The CDR3 spans 15 residues. On this clone: Its matching antigen is unknown.

The PCR had 60 Vbeta and 13 Jbeta primers. The method was immunoSEQ multiplex PCR; TCRdb's version includes in-frame clones alone and lacks a portion of them. Found here are around 140,000 clones, approximately 80% of them singletons; the top ten hold roughly 1.5%. The chain employs TRBV7-9 and TRBJ2-1; 13 bases line up with TRBD2. Sequencing input: PBMCs. This sequence was found in a female donor in good health and CMV-seronegative. CDR3 sequence (DNA): TGTGCCAGCAGCTCCGGGACTAGCGGGATCAATGAGCAGTTCTTC. Translation: CASSSGTSGINEQFF.